This TCR beta chain was profiled in a study of molecular identifiers for immune sequencing clone quantification. The study's findings and limits: Detectable among about a million naive cells, according to reports, was Jurkat TCR RNA spiked in from one cell.

This clonotype came up many times. Its matching antigen is unknown. TCRdb redid the calling of the PCR reads with MiXCR, one entry per CDR3 protein. The sample carries approximately 670,000 distinct CDR3 sequences, 15% to 20% recorded once. V was clipped by 1 base and J by 4 bases; unmatched bases: 2. Per the germline V gene, CDR1 is MNHNS and CDR2 is SASEGT. The CDR3 totals 16 residues. The authors sorted naive CD8 T cells as CD8+CD4-CCR7+CD45RA+. This clonotype was sampled from a human donor in good health. Some libraries in this study had Jurkat cell RNA spiked in. This chain connects TRBV6-1 to TRBJ2-3; 13 nucleotides match TRBD2. Material for sequencing was naive CD8+ T cells from blood, with Jurkat cell RNA spiked in. The subset is: FACS-sorted CD8+CD4-CCR7+CD45RA+ naive T cells. Here the CDR3 reads CASSEEGLAGADTQYF. The CDR3 nucleotides read TGTGCCAGCAGTGAAGAAGGACTAGCGGGAGCAGATACGCAGTATTTT.